This TCR beta chain was sequenced for a study of response to subunit inactivated influenza vaccine. Overall study findings and caveats: Few additional T cells are recruited per seasonal influenza vaccination, authors suggested.

With respect to this clonotype: Antigen unknown.

TCRdb reanalysed the RT-PCR reads using MiXCR and keeps one entry per CDR3 protein. The sample consists of fewer than 350,000 distinct CDR3 sequences, 21% of them appearing once. This material consisted of PBMCs from blood, taken approximately 20 months after vaccination. The receptor's source is a man aged 45-69 years who received an inactivated influenza vaccine.

In DNA, the CDR3 is TGCAGTGCTAGAACAGGGGGAGGTAATTCACCCCTCCACTTT. Its protein product is CSARTGGGNSPLHF. J is TRBJ1-6 and V is TRBV20-1; TRBD1 matches at 8 bases. Losses at the gene ends were 2 bases for V and 6 bases for J; bases not matched to a gene: 3. Germline V CDR1 and CDR2: DFQATT, SNEGSKA (reference sequence). This CDR3 is built from 14 residues.